Following are 30 T cell receptor beta chains from one sample sequenced in a study of T cell responses to AZD1222 COVID-19 vaccine (dated by TCRdb to the early 2020s). The library was generated by the immunoSEQ multiplex PCR assay. TCRdb retrieved this table from immuneACCESS and kept in-frame rearrangements only. Not all clones are present; in checked studies, unresolved V genes account for under half, and no reason is known for the remainder. The sample table shows roughly 120,000 clones, and 85% to 95% are seen once. Around 3% of the sample is taken by the ten largest. The time point label for this specimen denotes: about 28 days (+/-7) after the second vaccine dose. The sample consisted of peripheral blood, taken 28 days after the second AZD1222 dose. The receptor source for this set is an adult who received the AZD1222 COVID-19 vaccine.

The rearrangement links TRBV3-1 (or the pseudogene TRBV3-2) to TRBJ1-2; 7 nucleotides align to TRBD1. Germline assignment: CDR1 LGHDT and CDR2 YNNKEL (reference sequence). J was trimmed by 7 bases and V by 1 base; bases with no gene match: 3. CDR3 size: 13 residues. The CDR3, as DNA: TGTGCCAGCAGCCAAGGACAGGGTCCTGGCTACACCTTC. Translating it yields CASSQGQGPGYTF.

In DNA form, the CDR3 reads TGTGCCAGCAGCCGGACAGGCTGGTTTGAAAAACTGTTTTTT. Protein sequence: CASSRTGWFEKLFF. The gene calls are TRBV27 and TRBJ1-4; TRBD1 matches 7 bases. The CDR3 has 14 amino acids. Germline CDR1 reads MNHEY; CDR2 reads SMNVEV (reference sequence). J was trimmed by 7 bases and V by 6 bases; bases with no gene match: 8.

The gene calls are TRBV4-1 and TRBJ2-7, with D possibly TRBD2 on 6 matching bases. V shed 1 base and J shed 4 bases, with 8 bases lying between them. CDR1 MGHRA and CDR2 YSYEKL come from the germline V gene. The CDR3 is made up of 13 amino acids. This CDR3 reads CASSQVRGYEQYF. DNA for the CDR3: TGCGCCAGCAGCCAAGTCCGGGGGTACGAGCAGTACTTC.

The chain carries TRBV3-1 (or the pseudogene TRBV3-2) and TRBJ1-6; D ambiguous. The germline V gene encodes CDR1 LGHDT and CDR2 YNNKEL (reference sequence). Trimming took off 4 bases at V and 0 bases at J, with 7 bases between the two ends. The CDR3 consists of 15 residues. The CDR3 DNA is TGTGCCAGCAGCCGGGCAAGCTCCTATAATTCACCCCTCCACTTT. It codes for CASSRASSYNSPLHF.

The rearrangement uses TRBV18 and TRBJ1-1; D gene ambiguous. Trimming took 5 bases from V and 0 from J, leaving 7 bases between them. This CDR3 spans 13 amino acids. The V gene's germline CDR1 is KGHSH and CDR2 LQKENI. CDR3 sequence reads: CASSVEMNTEAFF. The DNA of the CDR3 is TGTGCCAGCTCAGTTGAAATGAACACTGAAGCTTTCTTT. The whole variable domain, remainder taken from reference TRBV18 and TRBJ1-1, is NAGVMQNPRHLVRRRGQEARLRCSPMKGHSHVYWYRQLPEEGLKFMVYLQKENIIDESGMPKERFSAEFPKEGPSILRIQQVVRGDSAAYFCASSVEMNTEAFFGQGTRLTVV.

The CDR3 here is CASSQRFRGGAYEQYF. In nucleotides, the CDR3 is TGTGCCAGCAGCCAAAGATTTCGCGGGGGCGCCTACGAGCAGTACTTC. This chain joins TRBV3-1 (or the pseudogene TRBV3-2) and TRBJ2-7; D possibly corresponds to TRBD2 (7 bases). In germline, CDR1 is LGHDT, CDR2 YNNKEL (reference sequence). The CDR3 loop spans 16 amino acids. Deletions cut 2 bases from V and 2 bases from J, with 16 bases between.

This chain connects TRBV5-1 to TRBJ1-2; D is possibly TRBD1 (6 bases). V was shortened by 6 bases and J by 6 bases, with 18 bases between the two germline ends. Germline CDR1 is SGHRS and CDR2 is YFSETQ. The CDR3 spans 14 residues. In nucleotides, the CDR3 is TGCGCCAGCACTCCCGGAAGGGGGGTCGATGGCTACACCTTC. Translation gives CASTPGRGVDGYTF.

CDR3 in amino acids: CASSLDPGLTGELFF. The CDR3 coding sequence is TGCGCCAGCAGCTTGGACCCGGGTCTCACCGGGGAGCTGTTTTTT. V and J are TRBV5-1 and TRBJ2-2; no definite D call. Trimming shortened V by 0 bases and J by 4 bases, and 10 bases separated the two germline ends. Germline V gene lookup returns CDR1 SGHRS and CDR2 YFSETQ. The CDR3 runs to 15 residues.

The chain has TRBV6-5 and TRBJ2-5; D is tentatively TRBD1 or TRBD2 (5 bases each). V was cut by 0 bases and J by 2 bases, with 10 bases left in between. Germline CDR1 reads MNHEY; CDR2 reads SVGAGI. The CDR3 is 15 amino acids. DNA of the CDR3: TGTGCCAGCAGTTACTCGGGACGGGCTCAAGAGACCCAGTACTTC. Translating gives CASSYSGRAQETQYF.

The rearrangement uses TRBV15 and TRBJ1-5, with D maybe TRBD1 (5 bases). The V end was cut by 1 base, the J end by 0 bases, with 7 bases between. The CDR3 loop spans 15 amino acids. From germline, CDR1 is LNHNV and CDR2 YYDKDF (reference sequence). In DNA form, the CDR3 reads TGTGCCACCAGCAGAGGGGGGGATAGCAATCAGCCCCAGCATTTT. This gives the protein CATSRGGDSNQPQHF.

The chain combines TRBV4-1 with TRBJ2-2; 11 positions match TRBD2. Per germline, CDR1 MGHRA and CDR2 YSYEKL. Trimming at V came to 1 base and at J to 6 bases, leaving 4 bases not matched to a gene. This CDR3 is built from 16 residues. DNA for the CDR3: TGCGCCAGCAGCCAAGCCGAACTAGCGGGGGCCGGGGAGCTGTTTTTT. Amino acids: CASSQAELAGAGELFF.

This chain uses TRBV30 with TRBJ1-1; no firm D call. This CDR3 comprises 12 residues. Germline V gene sequence: CDR1 GTSNPN, CDR2 SVGIG (reference sequence). Trimming left V 4 bases short and J 10 bases short, with 16 bases between. The CDR3 DNA reads TGTGCCTGGACCGTTGGTAGCGTTGGAGCTTTCTTT. Protein product: CAWTVGSVGAFF.

J is TRBJ2-1 and V is TRBV19; D might be TRBD1 (6 bases). The CDR3 consists of 15 residues. Germline V CDR1 and CDR2: LNHDA, SQIVND (reference sequence). V was clipped by 2 bases and J by 2 bases, with 10 bases between them. CDR3 loop: CASSIIQGPYNEQFF. CDR3 sequence (DNA): TGTGCCAGTAGTATAATACAGGGCCCCTACAATGAGCAGTTCTTC.

The chain combines TRBV5-4 with TRBJ2-4, with D perhaps TRBD2 (6 bases). The germline V and J ends were trimmed by 2 bases and 5 bases, with 14 bases remaining between them. Looked up from germline, CDR1 is SGHNT and CDR2 is YYREEE (reference sequence). The CDR3 contains 15 residues. CDR3 DNA sequence: TGTGCCAGCAGCTTTCTCCGGGAGAGAGAAAACATTCAGTACTTC. It is translated as CASSFLRERENIQYF.

The rearrangement uses TRBV18 and TRBJ2-1; 9 bases are a match to TRBD2. The germline V gene has CDR1 KGHSH and CDR2 LQKENI. V lost 6 bases, J lost 8 bases, and 5 bases stayed unmatched. The length of the CDR3 is 13 residues. The CDR3 region is CASSSSGTYEQFF. The CDR3 DNA sequence: TGTGCCAGCTCCTCTAGCGGGACCTATGAGCAGTTCTTC.

The chain links TRBV11-2 to TRBJ2-3, with D perhaps assigned TRBD1 or TRBD2 (5 bases each). Trimming removed 1 base at V and 0 bases at J, with 14 bases between. There are 17 residues in the CDR3. From germline, CDR1 is SGHAT and CDR2 FQNNGV. Here the CDR3 DNA reads TGTGCCAGCAGCTTAGGGGGTTTGGGGGTTAGCACAGATACGCAGTATTTT. Its protein is CASSLGGLGVSTDTQYF.

CDR3 sequence: CASSLIGELNEQFF. CDR3 bases: TGCGCCAGCAGCTTGATCGGGGAGCTCAATGAGCAGTTCTTC. The chain is built from TRBV5-1 and TRBJ2-1, with D possibly TRBD2 on 5 matching bases. The ends were cut back, 1 base at V and 6 bases at J, with 11 bases in the middle. Germline CDR1 reads SGHRS; CDR2 reads YFSETQ. There are 14 residues in the CDR3.

The chain joins TRBV6-5 to TRBJ2-5; 11 bases match TRBD2. V shed 7 bases and J 0 bases; nucleotides not matched to a gene: 4. Germline V gene sequence: CDR1 MNHEY, CDR2 SVGAGI. This CDR3 region has 15 residues. CDR3 in amino acids: CASTGLAGDQETQYF. The CDR3 coding sequence is TGTGCCAGCACCGGACTAGCGGGCGACCAAGAGACCCAGTACTTC.

This clone was seen a single time. J is TRBJ1-1 and V is TRBV5-1, with no clear D. The CDR3 is 14 residues long. Per the germline V gene, CDR1 is SGHRS and CDR2 is YFSETQ. Between the trimmed V and J ends, which lost 5 bases and 3 bases, there was a span of 14 bases. CDR3 DNA: TGCGCCAGCAGTTTTGGGCCTGGGGACACTGAAGCTTTCTTT. Its translation: CASSFGPGDTEAFF.

The chain couples TRBV7-8 to TRBJ1-2, with 8 bases matching TRBD1. Germline V lookup: CDR1 SGHVS, CDR2 FQNEAQ. The CDR3 runs 15 residues. The V gene end was trimmed by 1 base and the J gene end by 7 bases; junction bases not matched to a gene: 8. CDR3 amino acids: CASSLDTYRGIGYTF. The CDR3 bases are TGTGCCAGCAGCTTAGATACTTACAGGGGGATTGGCTACACCTTC.

The rearrangement uses TRBV5-1 and TRBJ1-2; D remains ambiguous. The CDR3 loop spans 14 amino acids. In germline, CDR1 is SGHRS, CDR2 YFSETQ. Deletions cut 2 bases from V and 3 bases from J, with 11 bases between. In nucleotides, the CDR3 is TGCGCCAGCAGCTTTCAGGATTTGGACTATGGCTACACCTTC. Protein product: CASSFQDLDYGYTF. The whole variable domain, filled in from reference TRBV5-1 and TRBJ1-2, reads KAGVTQTPRYLIKTRGQQVTLSCSPISGHRSVSWYQQTPGQGLQFLFEYFSETQRNKGNFPGRFSGRQFSNSRSEMNVSTLELGDSALYLCASSFQDLDYGYTFGSGTRLTVV.

The table lists this clone with a count of one. The chain carries TRBV12-3 or TRBV12-4 and TRBJ2-5; D possibly corresponds to TRBD2 (6 bases). The CDR3 spans 11 residues. Between the trimmed V and J ends, which lost 6 bases and 5 bases, there was a span of 7 bases. CDR3: CASREGETQYF. The CDR3 DNA reads TGTGCCAGCAGGGAGGGTGAGACCCAGTACTTC.

The rearrangement joins TRBV7-9 to TRBJ1-3; 7 bases agree with TRBD1. This CDR3 region has 15 residues. The germline CDR1 and CDR2 sequences are SEHNR and FQNEAQ (reference sequence). Trimming cost V 4 bases and J 2 bases; bases outside gene matches: 5. The CDR3 region is CASSSRQGAGNTIYF. CDR3 DNA sequence: TGTGCCAGCAGCTCGAGACAGGGCGCTGGAAACACCATATATTTT.

The J gene is TRBJ2-5, the V gene TRBV5-4; TRBD1 aligns across 9 bases. Germline CDR1 reads SGHNT; CDR2 reads YYREEE (reference sequence). The CDR3 loop spans 14 amino acids. The V segment lost 6 bases and the J segment 2 bases; nucleotides outside the gene matches: 5. This CDR3 reads CASTVGTGQETQYF. The CDR3 coding sequence is TGTGCCAGCACCGTAGGGACAGGGCAAGAGACCCAGTACTTC.

This chain joins TRBV5-1 and TRBJ1-2; a weak D match, TRBD1 (6 bases). Germline V gene lookup returns CDR1 SGHRS and CDR2 YFSETQ. Trimming took off 0 bases at V and 0 bases at J, with 12 bases between the two ends. This CDR3 spans 16 amino acids. The CDR3 loop reads CASSLVLDSANYGYTF. The CDR3 coding sequence is TGCGCCAGCAGCTTGGTGCTGGACAGCGCTAACTATGGCTACACCTTC. The full variable domain, rest sourced from reference TRBV5-1 and TRBJ1-2, is KAGVTQTPRYLIKTRGQQVTLSCSPISGHRSVSWYQQTPGQGLQFLFEYFSETQRNKGNFPGRFSGRQFSNSRSEMNVSTLELGDSALYLCASSLVLDSANYGYTFGSGTRLTVV.

The chain carries TRBV10-1 and TRBJ1-2, with D perhaps TRBD1 (6 bases). This CDR3 has 16 residues. Germline assignment: CDR1 WNHNN and CDR2 SYGVQD (reference sequence). The V end lost 0 bases, the J end lost 4 bases, and 15 bases lay between the germline ends. Here the CDR3 DNA reads TGCGCCAGCAGTGAGTCAGGGGGGGGAGGCTTCTATGGCTACACCTTC. Translating gives CASSESGGGGFYGYTF.

The chain joins TRBV6-4 to TRBJ2-3, with D possibly being TRBD2 (6 bases). The CDR3 sequence is 16 residues long. Deletions cut 0 bases from V and 1 base from J, with 11 bases between. Per germline, CDR1 MRHNA and CDR2 SNTAGT. CDR3: CASSDSGGMGTDTQYF. CDR3 nucleotides: TGTGCCAGCAGTGACTCGGGCGGGATGGGCACAGATACGCAGTATTTT.

V usage is TRBV7-2 and J usage is TRBJ1-1, with TRBD1 matching over 7 bases. Trimming cost V 3 bases and J 4 bases; bases outside gene matches: 5. The CDR3 is 14 residues long. Germline values: CDR1 SGHTA, CDR2 FQGNSA. In DNA form, the CDR3 reads TGTGCCAGCAGCTTGGGACAGTCTATCACTGAAGCTTTCTTT. The encoded protein is CASSLGQSITEAFF.

The table lists this clone with a count of one. This rearrangement joins TRBV5-4 to TRBJ1-2; D is ambiguous. The CDR3 runs to 11 residues. With 0 bases removed from V and 8 bases from J, the gap between germline ends came to 5 bases. Germline loops: CDR1 SGHNT, CDR2 YYREEE (reference sequence). CDR3: CASSLAEGYTF. Here the CDR3 DNA reads TGTGCCAGCAGCTTGGCCGAGGGCTACACCTTC. The variable domain in full, with the rest retrieved from reference TRBV5-4 and TRBJ1-2, is ETGVTQSPTHLIKTRGQQVTLRCSSQSGHNTVSWYQQALGQGPQFIFQYYREEENGRGNFPPRFSGLQFPNYSSELNVNALELDDSALYLCASSLAEGYTFGSGTRLTVV.

V gene TRBV5-1 combines with J gene TRBJ2-5; 7 bases fit TRBD1. CDR3 length: 17 residues. Germline V CDR1 and CDR2: SGHRS, YFSETQ. The V gene end was trimmed by 4 bases and the J gene end by 0 bases; junction bases not matched to a gene: 12. Written as DNA, the CDR3 is TGCGCCAGCAGCCGTAAAACAGGGGTCTCGTACCAAGAGACCCAGTACTTC. It translates to CASSRKTGVSYQETQYF.